This is a list of T cell receptor beta chains from one sample in a study of T cell changes during pregnancy in multiple sclerosis. The data were produced by immunoSEQ multiplex PCR, yet TCRdb's version contains in-frame clones alone and is incomplete. Among 70,000 to 100,000 clones listed, about 93% were seen once. The material sequenced was peripheral blood, taken in the first trimester of pregnancy. The receptor source for this set is a female donor with multiple sclerosis, enrolled in a pregnancy study. The CDR3 runs from the conserved cysteine through the conserved F or W. A D gene is named only where the DNA matches it firmly. The listing skips clone size in some rows; elsewhere it reads once, few, many or a size class.

.	TRBJ1-2	TRBV9	.	TGTGCCAGCAGCTCGCAGACAGTCAACTATGGCTACACCTTC	CASSSQTVNYGYTF
.	TRBJ1-1	TRBV19	.	TGTGCCAGTAGTGAGGTGAACACTGAAGCTTTCTTT	CASSEVNTEAFF
.	TRBJ1-4	TRBV2	.	TGTGCCAGCATCCGGACAGATGCAACTAATGAAAAACTGTTTTTT	CASIRTDATNEKLFF
TRBD1	TRBJ2-2	TRBV7-8	.	TGTGCCAGCAGTAGACAGGGGGACACCGGGGAGCTGTTTTTT	CASSRQGDTGELFF
.	TRBJ1-1	TRBV6-5	.	TGTGCCAGCAGGGACATCAACACTGAAGCTTTCTTT	CASRDINTEAFF
.	TRBJ2-1	TRBV27	.	TGTGCCAGCAGTCCCGGTAGCGGCCACAATGAGCAGTTCTTC	CASSPGSGHNEQFF
TRBD1	TRBJ1-1	TRBV4-2	.	TGTGCCAGCAGCCAAGTGGGACAGGCTGAAGCTTTCTTT	CASSQVGQAEAFF
TRBD1	TRBJ1-6	TRBV5-1	.	TGCGCCAGCAGCTTAAAAATTACACAGGGGGCGAACAATTCACCCCTCCACTTT	CASSLKITQGANNSPLHF
TRBD1	TRBJ2-7	TRBV5-3	.	TGTGCCAGAAGCTATCTTACGGACAGGGGCTACGAGCAGTACTTC	CARSYLTDRGYEQYF
.	TRBJ1-1	TRBV5-1	.	TGCGCCAGCAGCTTGGGGCCCCAGATAAAAGCTTTCTTT	CASSLGPQIKAFF
.	TRBJ2-1	TRBV27	.	TGTGCCAGCAGTTTCTTTTTTGCCGGTGGTGAGCAGTTCTTC	CASSFFFAGGEQFF
TRBD2	TRBJ2-1	TRBV5-1	.	TGCGCCAGCAGCCCCGGGACTAGCGGGGGAGGCTCCTACAATGAGCAGTTCTTC	CASSPGTSGGGSYNEQFF
.	TRBJ1-3	TRBV7-6	.	TGTGCCAGCAGCTTAGCGACAGTGGGAAACACCATATATTTT	CASSLATVGNTIYF
TRBD1	TRBJ2-1	TRBV9	once	TGTGCCAGCAGCGTAGCGGGACAGGGGGCCTACAATGAGCAGTTCTTC	CASSVAGQGAYNEQFF
TRBD1	TRBJ1-6	TRBV4-2	once	TGTGCCAGCAGCCAAGATCCGGGACAGGGGGCTGTTTCCTATAATTCACCCCTCCACTTT	CASSQDPGQGAVSYNSPLHF
.	TRBJ1-5	TRBV19	.	TGTGCCAGTAGTATAGACGCAGGGGACAACTATCAGCCCCAGCATTTT	CASSIDAGDNYQPQHF
TRBD2	TRBJ2-7	TRBV9	.	TGTGCCAGCAGCGCTTTCGGCGGGGGGATCTACGAGCAGTACTTC	CASSAFGGGIYEQYF
.	TRBJ2-5	TRBV9	few	TGTGCCAGCAGCCCCCCCTCAGGGGGGGAGACCCAGTACTTC	CASSPPSGGETQYF
.	TRBJ1-1	TRBV4-2	.	TGTGCCAGCAGCCAAGAACAGGAGAACACTGAAGCTTTCTTT	CASSQEQENTEAFF
TRBD1	TRBJ1-1	TRBV2	.	TGTGCCAGCAGCTCACAGGGGAGGAACACTGAAGCTTTCTTT	CASSSQGRNTEAFF
TRBD1	TRBJ1-2	TRBV7-9	.	TGTGCCAGCAGCTTATCTCCGGGACAGGGATTCTATGGCTACACCTTC	CASSLSPGQGFYGYTF
.	TRBJ1-2	TRBV7-2	.	TGTGCCAGCAGCCCGACCACGGCGGAAACTAACTATGGCTACACCTTC	CASSPTTAETNYGYTF
.	TRBJ1-4	TRBV6-5	.	TGTGCCAGCTCACAGGGCCTGAATGAAAAACTGTTTTTT	CASSQGLNEKLFF
.	TRBJ1-4	TRBV5-1	.	TGCGCCAGCAGAATTCCGGGGTCAGGAGAAAAACTGTTTTTT	CASRIPGSGEKLFF
.	TRBJ1-1	TRBV7-9	.	TGTGCCAGCAGCCCCGCGAGTTTTGGCACTGAAGCTTTCTTT	CASSPASFGTEAFF
.	TRBJ2-1	TRBV9	.	TGTGCCAGCAGCGTAGAATCGCTGAGTCCGCTGGGGGGTTATGAGCAGTTCTTC	CASSVESLSPLGGYEQFF
.	TRBJ1-3	TRBV5-1	.	TGCGCCAGCAGAGATGGACGGGGCTCTGGAAACACCATATATTTT	CASRDGRGSGNTIYF
.	TRBJ1-5	TRBV30	.	TGTGCCTATCGGGGAAGTGGTATAGATCAGCCCCAGCATTTT	CAYRGSGIDQPQHF
.	TRBJ1-2	TRBV2	.	TGTGCCAGCAGTGCCTCGAACTATGGCTACACCTTC	CASSASNYGYTF
TRBD1	TRBJ1-1	TRBV25-1	.	TGTGCCAGCAGTGAATTTTTTAGGGGGCCGGTGAACACTGAAGCTTTCTTT	CASSEFFRGPVNTEAFF
.	TRBJ1-2	TRBV19	few	TGTGCCAGTAGTCGTTACAGGTCGGGTACTAACTATGGCTACACCTTC	CASSRYRSGTNYGYTF
.	TRBJ1-5	TRBV10-2	.	TGCGCCAGCAGTGAGTCGCCGAGGGGGGGTCAGCCCCAGCATTTT	CASSESPRGGQPQHF
TRBD1	TRBJ2-5	TRBV11-3	.	TGTGCCAGCAGCTCCCGGGACAGTAAAGAGACCCAGTACTTC	CASSSRDSKETQYF
TRBD1	TRBJ1-4	TRBV7-8	.	TGTGCCAGCAGCCCCCAGACAGGGATTAATGAAAAACTGTTTTTT	CASSPQTGINEKLFF
.	TRBJ2-5	TRBV15	once	TGTGCCACCAGCAGAGGAGGGAAAGAGACCCAGTACTTC	CATSRGGKETQYF
TRBD2	TRBJ2-5	TRBV9	.	TGTGCCAGCAGCCGCGCGGGGGTCCAAGAGACCCAGTACTTC	CASSRAGVQETQYF
.	TRBJ2-1	TRBV2	once	TGTGCCACCACGAAAGCCGGCGGGGGCCCTTACAATGAGCAGTTCTTC	CATTKAGGGPYNEQFF
TRBD1	TRBJ2-1	TRBV5-5	.	TGTGCCAGCAGCGCACCGGGACAGGGTACCTACAATGAGCAGTTCTTC	CASSAPGQGTYNEQFF
TRBD1	TRBJ2-2	TRBV5-6	.	TGTGCCAGCAGCCACAGGGGCAACACCGGGGAGCTGTTTTTT	CASSHRGNTGELFF
.	TRBJ1-5	TRBV2	.	TGTGCCAGCAGTGTTGGCAGGTATAGCAATCAGCCCCAGCATTTT	CASSVGRYSNQPQHF
TRBD2	TRBJ2-7	TRBV18	.	TGTGCCAGCTCCAGGGACTACAAAAACTACGAGCAGTACTTC	CASSRDYKNYEQYF
TRBD1	TRBJ2-7	TRBV10-3	.	TGTGCCATCAGACGGGACAGGGGGGGACTCGAGCAGTACTTC	CAIRRDRGGLEQYF